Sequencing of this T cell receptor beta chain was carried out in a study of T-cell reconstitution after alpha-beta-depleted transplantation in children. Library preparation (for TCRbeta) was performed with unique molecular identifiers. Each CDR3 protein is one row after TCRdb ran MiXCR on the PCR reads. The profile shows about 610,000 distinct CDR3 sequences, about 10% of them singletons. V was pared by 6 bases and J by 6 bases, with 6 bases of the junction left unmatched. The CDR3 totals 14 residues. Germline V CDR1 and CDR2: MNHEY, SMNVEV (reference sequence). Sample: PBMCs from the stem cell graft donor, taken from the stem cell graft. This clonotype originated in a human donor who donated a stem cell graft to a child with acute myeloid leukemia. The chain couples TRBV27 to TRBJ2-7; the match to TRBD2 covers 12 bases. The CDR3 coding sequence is TGTGCCAGCAGCCCGGGACTAGCGGGCCTCGAGCAGTACTTC. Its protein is CASSPGLAGLEQYF.